This TCR beta chain was found in a study of T cells in Graves' hyperthyroidism and ophthalmopathy. Based on clinical symptoms, serum thyroxine and TRAb, thyroid ultrasound and orbital computed tomography, diagnoses were reached. Amplified regions were TCR beta CDR3 sequences from RNA transcripts. First-round RT-PCR targeting the TCR CDR3 was performed with the HTBI primer set. In TCRdb, the multiplex PCR reads were re-called with MiXCR into one record per CDR3 protein. Of 350,000 or so distinct CDR3 sequences listed, about a sixth were seen once; the top ten hold approximately 30%. This clonotype was seen a single time. This clone may be a read error of a much larger clone one base away. From germline, CDR1 is ENHRY and CDR2 SYGVKD. After removal of 9 bases from V and 5 bases from J, the junction contained 17 bases not matched to a gene. The CDR3 length is 18 residues.

Sequenced sample: blood. The sequence came from a woman younger than 45 with Graves' hyperthyroidism that later progressed to Graves' ophthalmopathy. The chain employs TRBV10-3 and TRBJ2-3; 13 bases match TRBD2. The CDR3: CAISGTSGDSILGDTQYF. The CDR3 region has the DNA TGTGCCATTTCCGGGACTAGCGGGGATTCCATACTGGGAGATACGCAGTATTTT.